The clone carrying this T cell receptor (beta chain) was counted at least ten times. Its antigen is unknown. These data are taken from a study of blood T cells in healthy people across ages. Study results and limitations: Per million T cells, the diversity of TCR beta decreased roughly linearly as age advanced.

Peripheral blood samples of 9 to 10 milliliters were drawn from each donor. Each sample provided at least 6 micrograms of extracted total RNA. V shed 10 bases, J shed 8 bases, and the junction held 12 bases outside the gene matches. The CDR3 has 16 amino acids. The second PCR ran 7 to 11 cycles with a sample-barcoded 5' primer and J-beta primers. Each cDNA molecule was tagged by a template-switch adaptor that had 12 random nucleotides. MiXCR, run by TCRdb on the 5' RACE reads, gives a single entry per CDR3 protein. The data show roughly 1,700,000 distinct CDR3 sequences, 28% seen once. The specimen sequenced was blood. The sequence came from a woman in her twenties or thirties in good health. The V gene is TRBV12-3 or TRBV12-4, the J gene TRBJ2-1; 15 bases are a match to TRBD2. This CDR3 is CATRGTSGGLLDEQFF. In DNA, the CDR3 is TGTGCCACAAGGGGGACTAGCGGGGGGCTCTTGGATGAGCAGTTCTTC.